The entry below describes one TCR beta chain. The antigen is undetermined. This CDR3 contains 14 residues. V gave up 6 bases and J gave up 0 bases, with 12 bases separating them. Looked up from germline, CDR1 is MDHEN and CDR2 is SYDVKM. This sample stems from a study of T cell responses to AZD1222 COVID-19 vaccine. Study results and limitations: Vaccine-associated CD4 TCRs spanned spike, dominant at 160-218 and 743-854.

This table comes from immunoSEQ multiplex PCR, and its TCRdb copy is limited to in-frame clones, with some not included. The data contain some 94,000 clones, roughly nine tenths of them singletons. This receptor was obtained from an adult who received the AZD1222 COVID-19 vaccine. This chain links TRBV28 with TRBJ2-7, with a possible D match to TRBD2 (5 bases). The specimen was peripheral blood, collected 28 days after the second AZD1222 dose. In DNA form, the CDR3 reads TGTGCCAGCAGGACTGGACTGAGCTCCTACGAGCAGTACTTC. Translated: CASRTGLSSYEQYF.